The 27 T cell receptor beta chains below come from one sample, sequenced in a study of blood T cell repertoires in COVID-19. Some clones are missing from TCRdb's copy, which holds only in-frame ones; the method was immunoSEQ multiplex PCR. The table lists around 73,000 clones, more than 70% of them singletons. Sequenced sample: peripheral blood. The receptor source for this set is a man aged 65 to 79 with COVID-19, enrolled during active disease.

The chain carries TRBV7-3 and TRBJ2-1; 10 nucleotides align to TRBD2. J was trimmed by 4 bases and V by 4 bases; bases with no gene match: 4. CDR1 is SGHTA and CDR2 is FQGTGA in the germline V gene. The CDR3 runs to 15 residues. CDR3 nucleotides: TGTGCCAGCAGCTCGACTAGCGGGTCTTACAATGAGCAGTTCTTC. Amino acid sequence: CASSSTSGSYNEQFF.

This clone appeared a single time. The rearrangement joins TRBV27 to TRBJ2-2; tentatively, D is TRBD1 (5 bases). Deletions cut 2 bases from V and 9 bases from J, with 10 bases between. The V gene's germline CDR1 is MNHEY and CDR2 SMNVEV (reference sequence). This CDR3 contains 13 residues. Here the CDR3 reads CASSLPGSRELFF. The CDR3 coding sequence is TGTGCCAGCAGTTTACCAGGGTCCAGGGAGCTGTTTTTT.

The chain links TRBV27 to TRBJ1-2, with TRBD1 matching over 11 bases. The V and J ends lost 6 bases and 7 bases, in that order; junction bases with no gene match: 13. The CDR3 has 16 residues. Per germline, CDR1 MNHEY and CDR2 SMNVEV (reference sequence). The CDR3 is CASSRTGGARYSGYTF. CDR3 DNA sequence: TGTGCCAGCAGCCGGACAGGGGGCGCTAGGTATAGTGGCTACACCTTC.

The CDR3 loop is CASSYRGRLAGRGNEQFF. The CDR3 coding sequence is TGTGCCAGCTCATACAGGGGCCGTCTAGCGGGCAGGGGGAATGAGCAGTTCTTC. The chain combines TRBV2 with TRBJ2-1; possibly TRBD2 for D (8 bases). CDR1 SNHLY and CDR2 FYNNEI come from the germline V gene. CDR3 length equals 18 residues. V gave up 8 bases and J gave up 7 bases, with 30 bases separating them.

The chain is built from TRBV18 and TRBJ1-1; tentatively, D is TRBD1 (5 bases). The V gene's germline CDR1 is KGHSH and CDR2 LQKENI. Trimming removed 5 bases at V and 7 bases at J, with 14 bases between. There are 13 residues in the CDR3. CDR3 sequence: CASSFPGNLEAFF. DNA of the CDR3: TGTGCCAGCTCATTCCCAGGGAACCTTGAAGCTTTCTTT.

This clone was counted between two and nine times. CDR3 nucleotides: TGTGCCAGCAGTTATGGGACAGGGTCTGGTAGTGAAAAACTGTTTTTT. The encoded protein is CASSYGTGSGSEKLFF. V and J are TRBV6-5 and TRBJ1-4; 9 bases align to TRBD1. There are 16 residues in the CDR3. Germline CDR1 is MNHEY and CDR2 is SVGAGI. Trimming removed 3 bases from V and 7 bases from J; junction bases left unmatched: 9.

This clone was detected a few times. The chain uses TRBV6-2 or TRBV6-3 and TRBJ1-5; 9 bases map to TRBD1. Germline lookup yields CDR1 MNHEY and CDR2 SVGEGT. J was trimmed by 4 bases and V by 0 bases; bases with no gene match: 4. There are 16 residues in the CDR3. The CDR3 protein is CASSYSTGTGNQPQHF. In DNA form, the CDR3 reads TGTGCCAGCAGTTACTCGACCGGGACAGGGAATCAGCCCCAGCATTTT.

CDR3 loop: CSVVARASGGGELFF. The CDR3 nucleotides read TGCAGCGTTGTGGCCAGGGCGTCGGGGGGCGGGGAGCTGTTTTTT. The chain links TRBV29-1 to TRBJ2-2; 7 bases are shared with TRBD2. CDR1 and CDR2 (germline): SQVTM, ANQGSEA. J gave up 7 bases and V 4 bases, and 12 bases lay outside the gene matches. The CDR3 has 15 amino acids.

This clone has just a few counts. The rearrangement uses TRBV12-5 and TRBJ2-1; D remains unclear. Per germline, CDR1 LGHNT and CDR2 FRNRAP. The CDR3 contains 18 residues. V lost 3 bases and J 3 bases, leaving 21 bases between the germline ends. The CDR3 sequence is CASGFHVQEALDYNEQFF. The CDR3 nucleotides read TGTGCTAGTGGTTTCCACGTCCAGGAAGCCTTAGACTACAATGAGCAGTTCTTC.

The CDR3 loop reads CASSFHLYEQYF. In DNA, the CDR3 is TGCGCCAGCAGCTTTCACTTGTACGAGCAGTACTTC. This rearrangement joins TRBV5-1 to TRBJ2-7; no reliable D call. The V gene lost 2 bases and the J gene lost 4 bases, with 7 bases spanning the gap. CDR3 length equals 12 residues. The V gene's germline CDR1 is SGHRS and CDR2 YFSETQ.

J is TRBJ2-7 and V is TRBV5-1, with 7 nucleotides matching TRBD1. J lost 3 bases, V lost 0 bases, and 9 bases had no gene match. In germline, CDR1 is SGHRS, CDR2 YFSETQ. The CDR3 is 16 amino acids. The CDR3 nucleotides are TGCGCCAGCAGCTTGGGGCCGACAGGGCCTCTCTACGAGCAGTACTTC. Encoded protein: CASSLGPTGPLYEQYF.

V and J are TRBV12-3 or TRBV12-4 and TRBJ1-2; 9 bases match TRBD1. This CDR3 region has 13 residues. V lost 3 bases, J lost 7 bases, and 3 bases stayed unmatched. CDR3: CASSFGDRAGYTF. DNA of the CDR3: TGTGCCAGCAGTTTTGGGGACAGGGCTGGCTACACCTTC.

V gene TRBV27 combines with J gene TRBJ2-7; weak D call: TRBD2 (5 bases). V lost 2 bases and J 3 bases, leaving 8 bases between the germline ends. Germline V lookup: CDR1 MNHEY, CDR2 SMNVEV (reference sequence). The CDR3 extends over 13 amino acids. The DNA of the CDR3 is TGTGCCAGCAGTTTAGGACTTTACTACGAGCAGTACTTC. Translated: CASSLGLYYEQYF.

J is TRBJ1-1 and V is TRBV7-8; D unclear. The CDR3 runs 15 residues. Germline-derived CDR1 and CDR2 are SGHVS and FQNEAQ. The germline V and J ends were trimmed by 5 bases and 10 bases, with 23 bases remaining between them. In nucleotides, the CDR3 is TGTGCCAGCAGCGAGCGGCAGTCCTCGCCCTCAGGAGCTTTCTTT. It is translated as CASSERQSSPSGAFF.

This chain links TRBV27 with TRBJ1-2; the match to TRBD1 covers 7 bases. Germline loops: CDR1 MNHEY, CDR2 SMNVEV (reference sequence). CDR3 length equals 16 residues. Germline trimming cut 3 bases from V and 1 base from J; bases unmatched to any gene: 8. As DNA, the CDR3 is TGTGCCAGCAGTTTTATAGGGGGCGCTTTTAACTATGGCTACACCTTC. It specifies CASSFIGGAFNYGYTF.

The rearrangement uses TRBV14 and TRBJ2-2; 10 bases agree with TRBD2. The CDR3 has 16 residues. J lost 1 base, V lost 5 bases, and 4 bases had no gene match. Germline CDR1 is SGHDN and CDR2 is FVKESK. CDR3 DNA: TGTGCCAGCAGCGACGGACTAGCGGAGAACACCGGGGAGCTGTTTTTT. It yields the protein CASSDGLAENTGELFF.

For this clone: The same CDR3 is also encoded by other DNA sequences in this sample. The genes are TRBV6-2 or TRBV6-3 and TRBJ2-1, with D possibly being TRBD2 (6 bases). V was trimmed by 3 bases and J by 4 bases, leaving 7 bases between them. CDR1 and CDR2 (germline): MNHEY, SVGEGT. The CDR3 is made up of 13 amino acids. The CDR3 DNA sequence: TGTGCCAGCAGTTATAGCGGATACAATGAGCAGTTCTTC. Translation: CASSYSGYNEQFF.

The CDR3, as DNA: TGTGCCAGTAGTAAAACTGACAGAGAGAATCAGCCCCAGCATTTT. It encodes CASSKTDRENQPQHF. The chain joins TRBV19 to TRBJ1-5; D is perhaps TRBD1 (5 bases). This CDR3 spans 15 amino acids. Germline assignment: CDR1 LNHDA and CDR2 SQIVND (reference sequence). Trimming cost V 4 bases and J 4 bases, with 14 bases left between them.

The V and J genes are TRBV2 and TRBJ1-5; TRBD1 aligns across 7 bases. CDR1 and CDR2 from the germline V gene are SNHLY and FYNNEI. V gave up 4 bases and J gave up 1 base; unmatched junction bases: 13. The CDR3 sequence is 18 residues long. CDR3 sequence: CASSAVRGQSVSNQPQHF. The CDR3 region has the DNA TGTGCCAGCAGTGCGGTCCGGGGACAGTCGGTGAGCAATCAGCCCCAGCATTTT.

The chain has TRBV19 and TRBJ1-3; D unresolved. The CDR3 contains 14 residues. Germline V gene data show CDR1 as LNHDA and CDR2 as SQIVND (reference sequence). The V end lost 0 bases, the J end lost 0 bases, and 3 bases lay between the germline ends. DNA of the CDR3: TGTGCCAGTAGTATAGACAGCTCTGGAAACACCATATATTTT. Its protein is CASSIDSSGNTIYF. Together with reference TRBV19 and TRBJ1-3, the CDR3 gives the full variable domain: DGGITQSPKYLFRKEGQNVTLSCEQNLNHDAMYWYRQDPGQGLRLIYYSQIVNDFQKGDIAEGYSVSREKKESFPLTVTSAQKNPTAFYLCASSIDSSGNTIYFGEGSWLTVV.

This sequence joins TRBV5-4 and TRBJ2-1; 10 positions match TRBD2. Germline trimming cut 0 bases from V and 4 bases from J; bases unmatched to any gene: 7. CDR1 is SGHNT, CDR2 YYREEE, per germline (reference sequence). The CDR3 length is 17 residues. The CDR3 loop reads CASSLGGLAGVYNEQFF. The DNA of the CDR3 is TGTGCCAGCAGCTTGGGTGGGCTAGCGGGAGTTTACAATGAGCAGTTCTTC.

This clone was recorded once. The CDR3 DNA follows: TGTGCCAGCAGCCGCAGCGCGGGAGATGTAGATACGCAGTATTTT. Its translation is CASSRSAGDVDTQYF. The V gene is TRBV6-2 or TRBV6-3, the J gene TRBJ2-3, with 7 bases that match TRBD2. V lost 6 bases and J lost 5; bases outside the gene matches: 11. Germline CDR1 is MNHEY and CDR2 is SVGEGT. The CDR3 length is 15 residues.

The chain recombines TRBV6-5 with TRBJ1-2; 9 bases map to TRBD1. The CDR3 sequence is 14 residues long. Germline lookup yields CDR1 MNHEY and CDR2 SVGAGI. V shed 6 bases and J 2 bases; nucleotides not matched to a gene: 4. The CDR3 DNA reads TGTGCCAGCAGGTCCGGGACAGGGAACTATGGCTACACCTTC. Residues: CASRSGTGNYGYTF.

The chain uses TRBV19 and TRBJ2-7; maybe TRBD2 (6 bases). Between the trimmed V and J ends, which lost 2 bases and 6 bases, there was a span of 11 bases. CDR1 is LNHDA, CDR2 SQIVND, per germline (reference sequence). This CDR3 is built from 13 residues. CDR3 nucleotides: TGTGCCAGTAGTATACGAGGAGGGCTCGAGCAGTACTTC. Protein: CASSIRGGLEQYF.

This clone came up once. The chain uses TRBV6-2 or TRBV6-3 and TRBJ1-2; D is uncertain. Germline lookup yields CDR1 MNHEY and CDR2 SVGEGT. V was shortened by 4 bases and J by 2 bases, with 8 bases between the two germline ends. The CDR3 consists of 13 residues. CDR3 sequence reads: CASSSSGNYGYTF. As DNA, the CDR3 is TGTGCCAGCAGTTCGTCCGGGAACTATGGCTACACCTTC.

The J gene is TRBJ1-2, the V gene TRBV28; D may be TRBD1 (5 bases). The CDR3 runs to 13 residues. V was clipped by 5 bases and J by 4 bases, with 11 bases between them. CDR1 MDHEN and CDR2 SYDVKM come from the germline V gene. The CDR3 here is CASSPGHLYGYTF. In DNA, the CDR3 is TGTGCCAGCAGTCCCGGACACCTCTATGGCTACACCTTC.

This chain joins TRBV2 and TRBJ2-1, with TRBD2 matching 13 bases. CDR1 and CDR2 from the germline V gene are SNHLY and FYNNEI. Losses at the gene ends were 7 bases for V and 10 bases for J; bases not matched to a gene: 4. CDR3 length equals 13 residues. CDR3: CASTGLAGDEQFF. CDR3 nucleotides: TGTGCCAGCACCGGACTAGCGGGAGACGAGCAGTTCTTC.